The 3 T cell receptor beta chains listed next were all sequenced from one sample in a study of blood T cell repertoires in COVID-19 (TCRdb year 2020). Receptor libraries were prepared by the immunoSEQ multiplex PCR assay. This is the immuneACCESS table as TCRdb keeps it, with only in-frame sequences that have V and J called. A part of the clones is gone; compared with another copy, unresolved V genes explain less than half, and the rest is unexplained. Recorded for this sample are about 170,000 clones; about 85% of them occurred a single time. The biggest ten clones account for 6.5% to 7.5% of the sample. Sequencing was carried out using peripheral blood. Receptor source: a man older than 75 with COVID-19, enrolled during active disease.

V gene TRBV10-2 combines with J gene TRBJ1-2; D gene ambiguous. The germline CDR1 and CDR2 sequences are WSHSY and SAAADI. This CDR3 has 14 residues. The V gene lost 3 bases and the J gene lost 4 bases, with 12 bases spanning the gap. CDR3 in amino acids: CASSDSGSGYGYTF. In DNA, the CDR3 is TGCGCCAGCAGTGACTCGGGATCGGGCTATGGCTACACCTTC.

The chain uses TRBV5-1 and TRBJ2-7; 9 bases match TRBD1. Germline CDR1 and CDR2: SGHRS and YFSETQ. The CDR3 has 15 amino acids. V lost 2 bases to trimming and J lost 1 base; unmatched junction nucleotides: 4. The CDR3 spells CASSFDRGNSYEQYF. DNA for the CDR3: TGCGCCAGCAGCTTCGACAGGGGGAATTCCTACGAGCAGTACTTC.

This clone was seen just once. CDR3 region: CASNPGLSTDTQYF. The CDR3 nucleotides read TGTGCCAGCAACCCGGGACTGAGCACAGATACGCAGTATTTT. The chain is built from TRBV6-2 or TRBV6-3 and TRBJ2-3, with D possibly matching TRBD2 (6 bases). Germline V gene data show CDR1 as MNHEY and CDR2 as SVGEGT. The length of the CDR3 is 14 residues. Trimming shortened V by 7 bases and J by 0 bases, and 11 bases separated the two germline ends.